This T cell receptor (beta chain) stems from a study of early T cells in non-severe SARS-CoV-2 infection. Study details: Unpaired chains resulted from sequencing bulk RNA of unsorted whole blood. Findings of the study overall: Reliance on VDJdb matching favored anti-spike CD8 responses; private and CD4 specificities were missed.

J lost 2 bases, V lost 2 bases, and 7 bases had no gene match. The CDR3 has 18 amino acids. CDR1 is ENHRY and CDR2 is SYGVKD in the germline V gene. This clonotype was seen only a few times. No antigen is known for it. The library protocol tagged individual cDNA molecules with unique molecular identifiers. TCRdb reprocessed the 5' RACE reads via MiXCR and lists one record per CDR3 protein. The sample includes tens of thousands of distinct CDR3 sequences, about 14% seen only once; the top ten take under 7.5%. This receptor was taken from an adult who was a healthcare worker with PCR-confirmed SARS-CoV-2 infection or an uninfected control (not recorded which). The rearrangement joins TRBV10-3 to TRBJ2-1; 12 positions agree with TRBD2. The sample comprised whole blood. The CDR3 loop reads CAISEPSTSGGPYNEQFF. DNA of the CDR3: TGTGCCATCAGTGAGCCCTCGACTAGCGGGGGACCCTACAATGAGCAGTTCTTC.